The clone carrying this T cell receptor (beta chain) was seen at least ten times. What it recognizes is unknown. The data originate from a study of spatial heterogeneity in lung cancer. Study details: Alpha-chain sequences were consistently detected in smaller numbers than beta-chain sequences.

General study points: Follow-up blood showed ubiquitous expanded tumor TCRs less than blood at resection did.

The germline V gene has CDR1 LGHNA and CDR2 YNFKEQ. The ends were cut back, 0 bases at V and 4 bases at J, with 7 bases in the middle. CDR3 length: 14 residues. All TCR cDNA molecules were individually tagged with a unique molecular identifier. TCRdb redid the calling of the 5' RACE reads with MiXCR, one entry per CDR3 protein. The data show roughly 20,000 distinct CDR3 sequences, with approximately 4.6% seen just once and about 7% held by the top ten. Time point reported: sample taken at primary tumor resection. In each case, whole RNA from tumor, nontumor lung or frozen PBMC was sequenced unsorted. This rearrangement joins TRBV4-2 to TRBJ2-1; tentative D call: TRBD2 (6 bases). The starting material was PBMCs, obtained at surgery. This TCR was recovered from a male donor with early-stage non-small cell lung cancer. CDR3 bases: TGTGCCAGCAGCCAAGATCGGGGGTACAATGAGCAGTTCTTC. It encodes CASSQDRGYNEQFF.